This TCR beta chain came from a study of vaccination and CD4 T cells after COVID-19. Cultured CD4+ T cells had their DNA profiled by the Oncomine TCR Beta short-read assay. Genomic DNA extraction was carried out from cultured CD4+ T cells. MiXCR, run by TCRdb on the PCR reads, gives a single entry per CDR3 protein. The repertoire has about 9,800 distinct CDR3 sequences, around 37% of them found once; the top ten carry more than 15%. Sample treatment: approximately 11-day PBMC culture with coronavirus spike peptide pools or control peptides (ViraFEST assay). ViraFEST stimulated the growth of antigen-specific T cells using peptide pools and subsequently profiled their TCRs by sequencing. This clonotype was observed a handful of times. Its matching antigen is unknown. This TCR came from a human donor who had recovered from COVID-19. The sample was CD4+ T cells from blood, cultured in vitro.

CDR3 nucleotide sequence: TGTGCCAGCAGCCACGGCGACCCGGGACAGGGGTTGACTGAAGCTTTCTTT. As protein: CASSHGDPGQGLTEAFF. The V gene is TRBV12-3 or TRBV12-4, the J gene TRBJ1-1, with 10 bases aligning to TRBD1. Trimming at V came to 6 bases and at J to 5 bases, leaving 15 bases not matched to a gene. The CDR3 spans 17 residues.